The entry that follows covers one T cell receptor beta chain sequence. This entry comes from a study of blood T cells in healthy people across ages. Sample-barcoded 5' priming and a J-beta primer mix drove a second PCR of roughly 6 to 12 cycles. TCRdb passed the 5' RACE reads through MiXCR, listing each CDR3 protein once. The top ten clones hold less than 25% of a sample with some 690,000 distinct CDR3 sequences, about 20% of them seen once. Isolation recovered at least 6.5 million PBMCs from every sample. CDR3 length: 13 amino acids. The germline V gene encodes CDR1 MNHNY and CDR2 SVGAGI (reference sequence). V dropped 5 bases and J dropped 5; count of bases not matched to a gene: 3.

The chain uses TRBV6-6 and TRBJ1-2, with TRBD1 matching 9 bases. The sequence was obtained from a man aged 70-80 years in good health. The sequenced sample consisted of blood. The CDR3 here is CASSTQGAYGYTF. DNA for the CDR3: TGTGCCAGCAGTACACAGGGGGCATATGGCTACACCTTC.